Presented here are 11 T cell receptor beta chains from one specimen sequenced in a study of blood T cell repertoires in COVID-19 (dated by TCRdb to about 2020). The library was built by means of the immunoSEQ multiplex PCR assay. Entries here come from immuneACCESS through TCRdb and include only in-frame sequences with V and J called. Some clones fail to appear in such tables; in the studies checked, an unresolved V gene covers under half of the shortfall, and the cause of the remainder is unknown. This sample gives some 300,000 clones in total; roughly 89% of them show up just once. 2.9% of the sample rests with the top ten. The sequenced material came from PBMCs or T cells enriched from blood (not recorded which). The receptor source for this set is a woman aged 50 to 60 who had been exposed to COVID-19.

This chain links TRBV2 with TRBJ2-5; no clear D. Per germline, CDR1 SNHLY and CDR2 FYNNEI. The CDR3 has 10 residues. Trimming removed 5 bases from V and 6 bases from J, with 4 bases in between. The DNA for the CDR3 is TGTGCCAGCAGTCAGAAGACCCAGTACTTC. It translates to CASSQKTQYF.

The rearrangement uses TRBV30 and TRBJ2-5; D call uncertain. V shed 5 bases and J shed 7 bases, with 26 bases lying between them. The germline CDR1 and CDR2 sequences are GTSNPN and SVGIG (reference sequence). The CDR3 runs to 16 residues. Written as DNA, the CDR3 is TGTGCCTGGGATAAACCTTGGAGTCGTACTGTCGGGACCCAGTACTTC. Protein product: CAWDKPWSRTVGTQYF.

This chain's CDR3 is CASRQGARAEAFF. In DNA form, the CDR3 reads TGTGCCAGCAGGCAGGGGGCTAGGGCTGAAGCTTTCTTT. The chain combines TRBV27 with TRBJ1-1; 8 nucleotides agree with TRBD1. V trimming: 6 bases; J trimming: 6 bases; junction bases outside the gene matches: 6. The germline V gene has CDR1 MNHEY and CDR2 SMNVEV (reference sequence). This CDR3 comprises 13 residues.

In regard to this clone: At one boundary the junction diverges from the germline segment, which might be a read error. This chain connects TRBV5-8 to TRBJ1-3, with 9 bases lining up with TRBD1. The CDR3 is 14 amino acids. CDR1 is SGHTS, CDR2 YDEGEE, per germline. The CDR3 loop is CASSLGQGGNTIYF. In DNA form, the CDR3 reads TGTGCCAGCAGTTTGGGACAGGGCGGAAACACCATATATTTT.

The chain uses TRBV28 and TRBJ1-5, with a possible D match to TRBD1 (5 bases). CDR1 is MDHEN, CDR2 SYDVKM, per germline. The V end was cut by 2 bases, the J end by 4 bases, with 12 bases between. This CDR3 has 15 amino acids. CDR3 nucleotides: TGTGCCAGCAGTTTACGGGGGACCCGTAATCAGCCCCAGCATTTT. Its protein is CASSLRGTRNQPQHF. Full variable domain (remainder filled in from reference TRBV28 and TRBJ1-5): DVKVTQSSRYLVKRTGEKVFLECVQDMDHENMFWYRQDPGLGLRLIYFSYDVKMKEKGDIPEGYSVSREKKERFSLILESASTNQTSMYLCASSLRGTRNQPQHFGDGTRLSIL.

V is TRBV5-1 and J is TRBJ1-6, with D uncertain. Germline lookup yields CDR1 SGHRS and CDR2 YFSETQ. V was cut by 0 bases and J by 11 bases, with 15 bases left in between. This CDR3 region has 15 residues. CDR3 region: CASSLDAGNGPPLHF. The CDR3 nucleotides are TGCGCCAGCAGCTTGGATGCGGGCAACGGACCACCCCTCCACTTT.

The chain links TRBV9 to TRBJ1-1; TRBD1 matches 9 bases. With V trimmed by 1 base and J by 7 bases, 8 bases remained unmatched. Germline V gene data show CDR1 as SGDLS and CDR2 as YYNGEE. The CDR3 is made up of 15 amino acids. DNA for the CDR3: TGTGCCAGCAGCGTAAACCGGGACAGGGCTGATGAAGCTTTCTTT. Protein: CASSVNRDRADEAFF.

The chain uses TRBV2 and TRBJ2-1; 8 bases fit TRBD2. The CDR3 runs 15 residues. V shed 11 bases and J 0 bases; nucleotides not matched to a gene: 9. In germline, CDR1 is SNHLY, CDR2 FYNNEI. CDR3 amino acids: CAGREGPSSYNEQFF. CDR3 coding DNA: TGTGCCGGACGGGAGGGGCCTAGCTCCTACAATGAGCAGTTCTTC.

The chain employs TRBV15 and TRBJ1-2; TRBD1 agrees at 7 bases. Germline V gene sequence: CDR1 LNHNV, CDR2 YYDKDF (reference sequence). The CDR3 has 14 residues. V lost 3 bases to trimming and J lost 4 bases; unmatched junction nucleotides: 5. The CDR3: CATSSQGGLYGYTF. The DNA of the CDR3 is TGTGCCACCAGCAGTCAGGGGGGTCTCTATGGCTACACCTTC.

The chain couples TRBV5-1 to TRBJ2-7; 9 bases line up with TRBD2. From germline, CDR1 is SGHRS and CDR2 YFSETQ. This CDR3 is built from 18 residues. Germline trimming cut 4 bases from V and 3 bases from J; bases unmatched to any gene: 17. CDR3 DNA: TGCGCCAGCAGCCGAGGCGTAACGGGACTAGCATTAAGCTACGAGCAGTACTTC. This translates into CASSRGVTGLALSYEQYF. Filled out from reference TRBV5-1 and TRBJ2-7, the complete variable domain reads KAGVTQTPRYLIKTRGQQVTLSCSPISGHRSVSWYQQTPGQGLQFLFEYFSETQRNKGNFPGRFSGRQFSNSRSEMNVSTLELGDSALYLCASSRGVTGLALSYEQYFGPGTRLTVT.

This chain joins TRBV19 and TRBJ1-5, with 7 bases fitting TRBD1. In germline, CDR1 is LNHDA, CDR2 SQIVND (reference sequence). V lost 10 bases and J lost 5; bases outside the gene matches: 11. The length of the CDR3 is 14 residues. CDR3 coding DNA: TGTGCCACTGTAGACAGGGTGGGGTATCAGCCCCAGCATTTT. It yields the protein CATVDRVGYQPQHF.